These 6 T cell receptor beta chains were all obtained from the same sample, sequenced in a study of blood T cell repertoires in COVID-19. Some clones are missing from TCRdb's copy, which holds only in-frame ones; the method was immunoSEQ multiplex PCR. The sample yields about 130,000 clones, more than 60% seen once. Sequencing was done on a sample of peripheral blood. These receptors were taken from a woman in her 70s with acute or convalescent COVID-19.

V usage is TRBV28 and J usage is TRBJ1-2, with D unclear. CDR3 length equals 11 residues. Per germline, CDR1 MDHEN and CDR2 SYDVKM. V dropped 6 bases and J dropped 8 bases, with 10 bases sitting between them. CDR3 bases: TGTGCCAGCAGCAATTTCGGGGGCTACACCTTC. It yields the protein CASSNFGGYTF.

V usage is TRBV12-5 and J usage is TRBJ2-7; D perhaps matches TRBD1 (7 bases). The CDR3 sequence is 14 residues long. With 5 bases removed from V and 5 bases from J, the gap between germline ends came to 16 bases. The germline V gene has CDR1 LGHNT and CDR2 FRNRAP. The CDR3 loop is CASGALGGGDEQYF. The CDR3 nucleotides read TGTGCTAGTGGTGCCTTAGGGGGCGGGGACGAGCAGTACTTC.

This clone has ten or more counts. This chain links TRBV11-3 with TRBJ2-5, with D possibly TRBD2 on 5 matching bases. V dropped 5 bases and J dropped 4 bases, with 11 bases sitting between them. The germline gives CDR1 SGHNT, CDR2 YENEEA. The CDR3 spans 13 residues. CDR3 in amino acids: CASSTDWGETQYF. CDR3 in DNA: TGTGCCAGCAGCACGGACTGGGGAGAGACCCAGTACTTC.

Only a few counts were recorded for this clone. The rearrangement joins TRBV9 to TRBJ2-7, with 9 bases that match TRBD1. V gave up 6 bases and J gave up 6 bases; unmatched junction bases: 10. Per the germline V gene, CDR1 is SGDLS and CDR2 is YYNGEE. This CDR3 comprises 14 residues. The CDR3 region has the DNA TGTGCCAGCACCCTCAGAGGGGACAGGGTCGAGCAGTACTTC. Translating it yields CASTLRGDRVEQYF.

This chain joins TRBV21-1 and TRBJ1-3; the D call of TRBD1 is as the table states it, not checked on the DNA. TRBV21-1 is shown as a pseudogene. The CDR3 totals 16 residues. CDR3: CASRKNRELSGNTIYF. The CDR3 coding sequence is TGTGCCAGCAGAAAGAACAGGGAGCTCTCTGGAAACACCATATATTTT.

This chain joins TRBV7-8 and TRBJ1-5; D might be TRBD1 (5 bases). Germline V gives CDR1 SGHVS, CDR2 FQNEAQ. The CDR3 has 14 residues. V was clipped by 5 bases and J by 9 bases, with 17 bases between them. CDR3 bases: TGTGCCAGCAGCCCTGGGGGAGGGCAGGTGCCCCAGCATTTT. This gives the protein CASSPGGGQVPQHF.